The 32 T cell receptor beta chains below all came from one sample that was sequenced in a study of cytomegalovirus exposure and HLA in healthy donors. PCR amplification relied on 60 Vbeta primers (plus 13 Jbeta primers). The table came from immunoSEQ multiplex PCR; TCRdb's copy has only in-frame clones and leaves some out. This table holds 200,000 to 300,000 clones, about 88% found once. Sequencing was performed on PBMCs. These TCRs come from a girl aged 2-10 years in good health and CMV-seronegative.

The J gene is TRBJ2-3, the V gene TRBV10-1; 7 bases line up with TRBD2. The CDR3 contains 14 residues. V lost 10 bases, J lost 4 bases, and 11 bases stayed unmatched. Germline V gives CDR1 WNHNN, CDR2 SYGVQD (reference sequence). CDR3 nucleotide sequence: TGCGCCACCTCAATGACTAGCTGGGCAGATACGCAGTATTTT. Its translation is CATSMTSWADTQYF.

This sequence joins TRBV2 and TRBJ1-6; D gene uncertain. The CDR3 has 13 amino acids. From germline, CDR1 is SNHLY and CDR2 FYNNEI. V was clipped by 8 bases and J by 7 bases, with 12 bases between them. In DNA, the CDR3 is TGTGCCAGCCTAACAGCAAACAATTCACCCCTCCACTTT. This encodes CASLTANNSPLHF.

CDR3 sequence: CASSYSRDTEAFF. The CDR3 coding sequence is TGTGCCAGCAGTTATAGCAGGGACACTGAAGCTTTCTTT. The V call is TRBV6-5, the J call TRBJ1-1, with D maybe TRBD1 (5 bases). CDR1 MNHEY and CDR2 SVGAGI come from the germline V gene. CDR3 length: 13 amino acids. V dropped 3 bases and J dropped 3 bases, with 8 bases sitting between them.

The chain couples TRBV6-5 to TRBJ1-1; D uncertain. This CDR3 has 12 residues. Trimming pared 6 bases from V and 2 bases from J, leaving 7 bases between. The germline CDR1 and CDR2 sequences are MNHEY and SVGAGI. The CDR3 protein is CASRPGNTEAFF. The DNA of the CDR3 is TGTGCCAGCAGACCGGGAAACACTGAAGCTTTCTTT.

The chain joins TRBV4-2 to TRBJ1-5; the D is unclear. Germline V gene sequence: CDR1 LGHNA, CDR2 YNFKEQ. V was cut by 0 bases and J by 11 bases, with 11 bases left in between. CDR3 length: 13 residues. CDR3 protein: CASSQDLSPAQHF. CDR3 in DNA: TGTGCCAGCAGCCAAGACTTATCACCAGCCCAGCATTTT.

This sequence joins TRBV10-3 and TRBJ2-5; weak D call: TRBD2 (5 bases). V lost 0 bases to trimming and J lost 11 bases, with 16 bases between them. The CDR3 loop spans 14 amino acids. CDR1 ENHRY and CDR2 SYGVKD come from the germline V gene. CDR3 amino acids: CAISESAGFGEQYF. The CDR3 DNA is TGTGCCATCAGTGAGTCCGCAGGTTTTGGGGAGCAGTACTTC.

This clone was counted between two and nine times. The CDR3 nucleotides read TGTGCCAGCAGTTACGTCGGGACTAGCGGCGCAGATACGCAGTATTTT. Its protein is CASSYVGTSGADTQYF. The chain links TRBV6-5 to TRBJ2-3; TRBD2 matches 11 bases. Germline assignment: CDR1 MNHEY and CDR2 SVGAGI. This CDR3 is built from 16 residues. The V and J ends lost 2 bases and 4 bases, in that order; junction bases with no gene match: 5.

V gene TRBV5-1 combines with J gene TRBJ2-3; 9 bases line up with TRBD2. This CDR3 spans 15 amino acids. With V trimmed by 2 bases and J by 3 bases, 4 bases remained unmatched. CDR1 and CDR2 (germline): SGHRS, YFSETQ. CDR3 coding DNA: TGCGCCAGCAGCTTTCCGGGACTAGCAACAGATACGCAGTATTTT. Residues: CASSFPGLATDTQYF.

V gene TRBV14 combines with J gene TRBJ2-2; no clear D gene. With 0 bases removed from V and 6 bases from J, the gap between germline ends came to 5 bases. This CDR3 is 13 amino acids long. CDR1 and CDR2 from the germline V gene are SGHDN and FVKESK. CDR3 residues: CASSQELAGELFF. The CDR3 nucleotides read TGTGCCAGCAGCCAAGAATTAGCCGGGGAGCTGTTTTTT.

A word on this clone: The same CDR3 also results from other DNA sequences found in this sample. This chain uses TRBV5-4 with TRBJ1-5; D call uncertain. This CDR3 is 16 amino acids long. Germline CDR1 and CDR2: SGHNT and YYREEE (reference sequence). Between the trimmed V and J ends, which lost 4 bases and 0 bases, there was a span of 14 bases. CDR3 in DNA: TGTGCCAGCAGCCTGAATACAGTCGATAGCAATCAGCCCCAGCATTTT. Amino acids: CASSLNTVDSNQPQHF.

The chain recombines TRBV5-1 with TRBJ2-1; 7 bases agree with TRBD2. Per germline, CDR1 SGHRS and CDR2 YFSETQ. There are 16 residues in the CDR3. The ends lost 4 bases at V and 4 bases at J; junction bases unmatched: 11. The CDR3 DNA follows: TGCGCCAGCAGCGTTAACCGGGACTACGATTACAATGAGCAGTTCTTC. It codes for CASSVNRDYDYNEQFF.

This clone was seen more than once but under ten times. CDR3 loop: CASSTRQGAGNTIYF. For the CDR3, the DNA is TGTGCCAGTAGTACTAGACAGGGCGCTGGAAACACCATATATTTT. This sequence joins TRBV19 and TRBJ1-3; 7 nucleotides match TRBD1. Trimming at V came to 4 bases and at J to 2 bases, leaving 5 bases not matched to a gene. From germline, CDR1 is LNHDA and CDR2 SQIVND (reference sequence). This CDR3 has 15 residues. Variable domain in full (rest from reference TRBV19 and TRBJ1-3): DGGITQSPKYLFRKEGQNVTLSCEQNLNHDAMYWYRQDPGQGLRLIYYSQIVNDFQKGDIAEGYSVSREKKESFPLTVTSAQKNPTAFYLCASSTRQGAGNTIYFGEGSWLTVV.

This chain joins TRBV19 and TRBJ2-3; tentative D call: TRBD2 (6 bases). CDR1 LNHDA and CDR2 SQIVND come from the germline V gene (reference sequence). The V end was cut by 6 bases, the J end by 1 base, with 17 bases between. This CDR3 is 16 amino acids long. CDR3 loop: CASRGVWGGGTDTQYF. The CDR3 DNA sequence: TGTGCCAGTAGGGGCGTATGGGGAGGTGGCACAGATACGCAGTATTTT.

The chain employs TRBV28 and TRBJ2-7; 8 nucleotides agree with TRBD2. The germline V gene encodes CDR1 MDHEN and CDR2 SYDVKM. Trimming took 7 bases from V and 9 from J; bases not matched to a gene: 11. This CDR3 has 13 amino acids. CDR3 loop: CASNPGGPVGQYF. The CDR3 DNA sequence: TGTGCCAGCAACCCGGGAGGGCCAGTGGGGCAGTACTTC.

The rearrangement joins TRBV6-5 to TRBJ2-1; TRBD2 agrees at 16 bases. This CDR3 is 16 amino acids long. The germline gives CDR1 MNHEY, CDR2 SVGAGI. With 0 bases clipped from V and 9 bases from J, the junction kept 2 bases outside the gene matches. The CDR3 sequence is CASSYSGTSGRGEQFF. CDR3 coding DNA: TGTGCCAGCAGTTACTCCGGGACTAGCGGGAGGGGTGAGCAGTTCTTC.

This chain connects TRBV19 to TRBJ1-5, with a weak D call TRBD1 (6 bases). The V gene lost 5 bases and the J gene lost 0 bases, with 17 bases spanning the gap. This CDR3 is built from 17 residues. Germline V CDR1 and CDR2: LNHDA, SQIVND (reference sequence). The CDR3 coding sequence is TGTGCCAGTAGTCTAACGCCCAGGGGTTATAGCAATCAGCCCCAGCATTTT. Translating gives CASSLTPRGYSNQPQHF.

CDR3 nucleotides: TGTGCCAGCAGCTTGGCCAACGGGGATGGCTACACCTTC. It yields the protein CASSLANGDGYTF. This sequence joins TRBV5-5 and TRBJ1-2; no firm D call. The V gene's germline CDR1 is SGHKS and CDR2 YYEKEE (reference sequence). This CDR3 has 13 amino acids. V was trimmed by 0 bases and J by 6 bases, leaving 9 bases between them.

CDR3 coding DNA: TGTGCCAGCAGCGCCCAGACTAGCGGGGACTACGAGCAGTACTTC. It specifies CASSAQTSGDYEQYF. J is TRBJ2-7 and V is TRBV9, with 11 bases identical to TRBD2. Per germline, CDR1 SGDLS and CDR2 YYNGEE. This CDR3 spans 15 amino acids. J lost 3 bases, V lost 3 bases, and 5 bases had no gene match.

This chain joins TRBV5-6 and TRBJ2-2; TRBD2 matches 10 bases. Germline CDR1 reads SGHDT; CDR2 reads YYEEEE. The CDR3 extends over 14 amino acids. Trimming cost V 10 bases and J 5 bases; bases outside gene matches: 8. The CDR3 spells CAAGEAGGTGELFF. CDR3 DNA: TGTGCCGCCGGGGAAGCGGGAGGGACCGGGGAGCTGTTTTTT. The whole variable domain, remainder taken from reference TRBV5-6 and TRBJ2-2, is DAGVTQSPTHLIKTRGQQVTLRCSPKSGHDTVSWYQQALGQGPQFIFQYYEEEERQRGNFPDRFSGHQFPNYSSELNVNALLLGDSALYLCAAGEAGGTGELFFGEGSRLTVL.

V gene TRBV27 combines with J gene TRBJ2-7, with 9 bases fitting TRBD2. Germline CDR1 MNHEY, CDR2 SMNVEV (reference sequence). V trimming: 3 bases; J trimming: 11 bases; junction bases outside the gene matches: 14. CDR3 size: 15 residues. CDR3 protein: CASSLTSGRFEKEYF. In nucleotides, the CDR3 is TGTGCCAGCAGTTTGACCAGCGGGAGGTTCGAGAAGGAGTACTTC.

The chain combines TRBV23-1 with TRBJ2-4; tentative D call: TRBD2 (5 bases). TRBV23-1 has ORF status, its function being uncertain. The CDR3 covers 15 residues. The V end was cut by 7 bases, the J end by 3 bases, with 16 bases between. The DNA of the CDR3 is TGCGCCAGCACCTCGCCACTACGGGGCAAAAACATTCAGTACTTC. It specifies CASTSPLRGKNIQYF.

Details on this clone: The sample contains more than one DNA sequence encoding this CDR3. The chain recombines TRBV4-1 with TRBJ2-1, with 7 bases matching TRBD2. CDR1 and CDR2 (germline): MGHRA, YSYEKL. J lost 2 bases, V lost 3 bases, and 4 bases had no gene match. This CDR3 contains 15 residues. CDR3 sequence: CASSHTSVAYNEQFF. CDR3 sequence (DNA): TGCGCCAGCAGCCATACTAGCGTAGCCTACAATGAGCAGTTCTTC.

This chain joins TRBV7-9 and TRBJ2-2; tentatively, D is TRBD1 (5 bases). The V gene lost 5 bases and the J gene lost 6 bases, with 13 bases spanning the gap. The CDR3 sequence is 14 residues long. Germline CDR1 is SEHNR and CDR2 is FQNEAQ (reference sequence). CDR3 in amino acids: CASSPKWGSGELFF. CDR3 sequence (DNA): TGTGCCAGCAGCCCTAAATGGGGCTCCGGGGAGCTGTTTTTT.

This chain joins TRBV30 and TRBJ1-5, with a weak D call TRBD1 (5 bases). Trimming stripped 0 bases from V and 5 bases from J, with 8 bases between. The CDR3 has 13 residues. Germline lookup yields CDR1 GTSNPN and CDR2 SVGIG (reference sequence). The CDR3 DNA is TGTGCCTGGAGTGTCTCGGGGGATCAGCCCCAGCATTTT. Encoded protein: CAWSVSGDQPQHF.

The genes are TRBV25-1 and TRBJ2-6; D might be TRBD1 (5 bases). Germline V lookup: CDR1 MGHDK, CDR2 SYGVNS. CDR3 length: 14 residues. V was trimmed by 3 bases and J by 2 bases, leaving 5 bases between them. CDR3 coding DNA: TGTGCCAGCAGTGACAGGGCTGGGGCCAACGTCCTGACTTTC. It specifies CASSDRAGANVLTF.

This clone has only a few counts. This CDR3 is CASSQSLTANTEAFF. In nucleotides, the CDR3 is TGTGCCAGCAGCCAATCACTGACAGCGAACACTGAAGCTTTCTTT. The chain couples TRBV14 to TRBJ1-1; weak D call: TRBD1 (5 bases). V lost 2 bases and J lost 1, with 11 bases in between. The CDR3 contains 15 residues. Germline CDR1 and CDR2: SGHDN and FVKESK.

The chain links TRBV6-5 to TRBJ1-5, with 8 nucleotides matching TRBD1. The V gene's germline CDR1 is MNHEY and CDR2 SVGAGI. The ends lost 6 bases at V and 2 bases at J; junction bases unmatched: 6. This CDR3 is built from 15 residues. The CDR3 loop reads CASRPSGGGNQPQHF. Here the CDR3 DNA reads TGTGCCAGCAGACCTTCAGGGGGCGGCAATCAGCCCCAGCATTTT.

This chain joins TRBV19 and TRBJ1-1; TRBD1 matches at 7 bases. The CDR3 has 15 amino acids. V lost 7 bases and J lost 1; bases outside the gene matches: 9. The germline gives CDR1 LNHDA, CDR2 SQIVND (reference sequence). The CDR3 loop reads CASMGQKLRNTEAFF. The CDR3 DNA sequence: TGTGCCAGTATGGGACAGAAGCTTCGGAACACTGAAGCTTTCTTT.

This clone was found a few times. CDR3 region: CASSLNQGNTDTQYF. In DNA, the CDR3 is TGTGCCAGCAGTCTCAATCAGGGGAACACAGATACGCAGTATTTT. The rearrangement links TRBV6-1 to TRBJ2-3; D is possibly TRBD1 (6 bases). This CDR3 region has 15 residues. Germline V lookup: CDR1 MNHNS, CDR2 SASEGT. Deletions cut 5 bases from V and 2 bases from J, with 14 bases between.

Only a few counts were recorded for this clone. This chain connects TRBV6-1 to TRBJ2-2, with a tentative D call TRBD1 (6 bases). Deletions cut 2 bases from V and 5 bases from J, with 12 bases between. The CDR3 consists of 15 residues. Germline V gives CDR1 MNHNS, CDR2 SASEGT. In DNA, the CDR3 is TGTGCCAGCAGTGAAATCAGGGGTTGGACCGGGGAGCTGTTTTTT. Residues: CASSEIRGWTGELFF.

V is TRBV7-2 and J is TRBJ1-2, with D perhaps TRBD1 (6 bases). V lost 7 bases and J 4 bases, leaving 13 bases between the germline ends. The germline gives CDR1 SGHTA, CDR2 FQGNSA. The CDR3 is made up of 13 amino acids. CDR3 amino acids: CASTPRGGYGYTF. CDR3 nucleotides: TGTGCCAGCACCCCCAGGGGCGGCTATGGCTACACCTTC.

The CDR3 DNA sequence: TGTGCCAGCAGCTTAACCTCTAGCGGGAGTTACCAAGAGACCCAGTACTTC. It is translated as CASSLTSSGSYQETQYF. This chain connects TRBV7-2 to TRBJ2-5, with 10 nucleotides matching TRBD2. The CDR3 has 17 amino acids. With V trimmed by 2 bases and J by 0 bases, 6 bases remained unmatched. Germline lookup yields CDR1 SGHTA and CDR2 FQGNSA.